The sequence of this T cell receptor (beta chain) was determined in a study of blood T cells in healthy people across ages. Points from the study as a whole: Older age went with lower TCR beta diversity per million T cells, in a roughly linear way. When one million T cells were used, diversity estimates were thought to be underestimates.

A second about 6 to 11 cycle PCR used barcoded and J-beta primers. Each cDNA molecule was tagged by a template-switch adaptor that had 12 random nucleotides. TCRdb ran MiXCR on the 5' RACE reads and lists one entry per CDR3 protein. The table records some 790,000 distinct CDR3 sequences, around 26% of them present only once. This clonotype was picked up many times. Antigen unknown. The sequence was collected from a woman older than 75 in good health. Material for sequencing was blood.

The DNA for the CDR3 is TGTGCCAGCAGTTTAGGGGGGCGGGGGGGGTATAATTCACCCCTCCACTTT. It encodes CASSLGGRGGYNSPLHF. The chain employs TRBV12-3 or TRBV12-4 and TRBJ1-6; tentatively, D is TRBD1 (6 bases). Trimming removed 1 base at V and 4 bases at J, with 14 bases between. The CDR3 runs to 17 residues.